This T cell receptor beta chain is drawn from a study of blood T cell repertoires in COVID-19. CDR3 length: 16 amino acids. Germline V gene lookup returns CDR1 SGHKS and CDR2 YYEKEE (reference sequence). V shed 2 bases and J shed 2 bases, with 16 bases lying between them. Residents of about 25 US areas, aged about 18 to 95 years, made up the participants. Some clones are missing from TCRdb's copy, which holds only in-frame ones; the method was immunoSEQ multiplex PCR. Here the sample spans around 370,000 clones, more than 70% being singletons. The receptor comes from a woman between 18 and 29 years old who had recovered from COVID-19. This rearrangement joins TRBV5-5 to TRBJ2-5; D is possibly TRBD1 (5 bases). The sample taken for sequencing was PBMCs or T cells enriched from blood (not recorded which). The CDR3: CASSFDSNINQETQYF. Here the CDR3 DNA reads TGTGCCAGCAGCTTCGACAGTAACATAAATCAAGAGACCCAGTACTTC. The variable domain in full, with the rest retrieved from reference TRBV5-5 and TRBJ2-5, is DAGVTQSPTHLIKTRGQQVTLRCSPISGHKSVSWYQQVLGQGPQFIFQYYEKEERGRGNFPDRFSARQFPNYSSELNVNALLLGDSALYLCASSFDSNINQETQYFGPGTRLLVL.